Listed below are T cell receptor beta chains from one sample, sequenced in a study of cytomegalovirus exposure and HLA in healthy donors. Sequencing was performed with immunoSEQ multiplex PCR; in TCRdb, only in-frame clones are kept and a portion is missing. The table includes 150,000 to 200,000 clones, roughly 85% detected once. Source material: PBMCs. The receptor source for this set is a man aged 40-49 years in good health and CMV-seropositive. Both conserved end residues are part of each CDR3. Fields, in order: clone size, V gene, CDR3 length, J gene, CDR3 protein. Where a row states a size, it is once, few, many or the class of an expanded clone; other rows omit it.

NA	TRBV7-7	14	TRBJ1-1	CASSSGQLNTEAFF
NA	TRBV29-1	12	TRBJ2-3	CSLSGTPDTQYF
NA	TRBV19	17	TRBJ1-1	CASSIIIGGFLNTEAFF
NA	TRBV4-1	18	TRBJ2-7	CASSQVNFIGRSSYEQYF
few	TRBV5-4	13	TRBJ1-2	CASSLAGPYGYTF
NA	TRBV5-1	14	TRBJ2-7	CASSLNSGSYEQYF
NA	TRBV28	13	TRBJ1-3	CASSLARGNTIYF
NA	TRBV19	15	TRBJ1-2	CASFTPGTVKYGYTF
NA	TRBV9	15	TRBJ1-2	CASSQAGRAPYGYTF
NA	TRBV5-1	15	TRBJ1-1	CASSQTGALNTEAFF
NA	TRBV27	14	TRBJ2-1	CASSPRESYNEQFF
NA	TRBV30	14	TRBJ1-5	CAWSVSEGNRPQHF
NA	TRBV5-1	15	TRBJ2-5	CASSFGLAGGETQYF
once	TRBV7-3	14	TRBJ1-1	CASSPGGRNTEAFF
NA	TRBV5-1	12	TRBJ1-1	CASSSGTGSAFF
NA	TRBV5-1	13	TRBJ2-5	CASSLARAQTQYF
NA	TRBV5-1	14	TRBJ2-1	CASSFAGEYNEQFF
few	TRBV12-5	13	TRBJ2-1	CASGLVLPGEQFF
NA	TRBV19	14	TRBJ1-2	CASIPGQGGYGYTF
once	TRBV14	16	TRBJ2-5	CASSPVNAVGQETQYF
once	TRBV5-1	12	TRBJ1-2	CASSGENYGYTF
NA	TRBV7-3	16	TRBJ2-6	CASSPPDSTGANVLTF
NA	TRBV9	14	TRBJ1-1	CASSVETGSTEAFF
NA	TRBV21-1	15	TRBJ2-1	CASRQPGGWYNEQFF
once	TRBV10-2	13	TRBJ1-1	CASSAGEDTEAFF
NA	TRBV6-1	15	TRBJ2-1	CASSPRSGAYNEQFF
NA	TRBV2	13	TRBJ2-7	CASSVRIFHEQYF
NA	TRBV28	15	TRBJ2-1	CASSSPELPNNEQFF
NA	TRBV18	14	TRBJ1-3	CASSRDSSGNTIYF
NA	TRBV6-1	16	TRBJ2-2	CASSGLTAGNTGELFF
few	TRBV7-8	16	TRBJ2-1	CASSLEGQLSYNEQFF
few	TRBV11-3	14	TRBJ1-2	CASSSEATDSGYTF
NA	TRBV2	13	TRBJ2-3	CASSEVGPDTQYF
NA	TRBV7-8	11	TRBJ2-7	CASSGQYEQYF
NA	TRBV4-1	17	TRBJ2-1	CASSQDWPSGRTGEQFF
NA	TRBV2	15	TRBJ2-5	CASSPGLAGVSTQYF
NA	TRBV4-2	13	TRBJ2-1	CASSQDRRVEQFF
NA	TRBV5-6	17	TRBJ1-4	CASSETGGAYPNEKLFF
NA	TRBV5-4	17	TRBJ2-1	CASSPGAGKLYRNEQFF
NA	TRBV19	14	TRBJ1-2	CASSIRQGRDGYTF
NA	TRBV4-1	16	TRBJ2-1	CASSQADFYSYNEQFF
NA	TRBV25-1	14	TRBJ2-1	CASSLAGGPNEQFF
few	TRBV5-1	16	TRBJ2-2	CASSLLGTGSTGELFF
NA	TRBV7-8	15	TRBJ2-2	CASSHGGPGTGELFF
NA	TRBV11-3	11	TRBJ2-1	CASSYSGEQFF
NA	TRBV28	16	TRBJ2-3	CASSLGQGGNPDTQYF
NA	TRBV11-3	15	TRBJ1-4	CASSAGQGEDEKLFF
NA	TRBV19	15	TRBJ2-1	CASSPGTSSYNEQFF
NA	TRBV4-1	16	TRBJ2-7	CASSQAWPSGMYEQYF
NA	TRBV6-4	20	TRBJ2-1	CASSDLRSGTSGFSYNEQFF
NA	TRBV5-1	15	TRBJ2-5	CASSSGQLRQETQYF
NA	TRBV19	15	TRBJ2-2	CASSMGTDYTGELFF
few	TRBV19	16	TRBJ2-1	CASSRAEGSSYNEQFF
NA	TRBV11-2	15	TRBJ2-7	CASSSLAGGPDEQYF